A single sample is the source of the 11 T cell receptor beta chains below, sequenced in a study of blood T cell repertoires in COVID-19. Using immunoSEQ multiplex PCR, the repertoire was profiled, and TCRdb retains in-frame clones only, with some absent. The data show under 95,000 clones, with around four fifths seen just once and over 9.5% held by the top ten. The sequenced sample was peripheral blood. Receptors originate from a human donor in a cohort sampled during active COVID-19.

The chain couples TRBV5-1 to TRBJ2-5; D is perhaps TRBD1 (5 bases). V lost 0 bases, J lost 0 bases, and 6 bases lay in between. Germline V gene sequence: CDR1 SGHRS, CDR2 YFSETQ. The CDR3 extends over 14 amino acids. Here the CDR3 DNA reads TGCGCCAGCAGCTTGGGACAGAACCAAGAGACCCAGTACTTC. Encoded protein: CASSLGQNQETQYF.

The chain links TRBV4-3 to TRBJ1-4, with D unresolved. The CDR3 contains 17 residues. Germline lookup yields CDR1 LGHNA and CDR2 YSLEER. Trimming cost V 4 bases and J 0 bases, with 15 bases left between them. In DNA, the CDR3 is TGCGCCAGCAGCCCTCGCGGGAATGGAGCAACTAATGAAAAACTGTTTTTT. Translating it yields CASSPRGNGATNEKLFF.

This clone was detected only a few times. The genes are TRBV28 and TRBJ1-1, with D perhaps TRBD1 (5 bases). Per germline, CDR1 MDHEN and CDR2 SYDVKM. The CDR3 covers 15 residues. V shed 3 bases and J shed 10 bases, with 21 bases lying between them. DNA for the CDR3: TGTGCCAGCAGTTTTTCGAGGAACAGGAGATTTCGAGCTTTCTTT. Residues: CASSFSRNRRFRAFF.

CDR3 bases: TGTGCCAGCAGTCAACAGGGTGGTCGGGGTTCACCCCTCCACTTT. This codes for CASSQQGGRGSPLHF. J is TRBJ1-6 and V is TRBV2, with D tentatively TRBD1 (6 bases). Between the trimmed V and J ends, which lost 5 bases and 9 bases, there was a span of 17 bases. The CDR3 contains 15 residues. The V gene's germline CDR1 is SNHLY and CDR2 FYNNEI.

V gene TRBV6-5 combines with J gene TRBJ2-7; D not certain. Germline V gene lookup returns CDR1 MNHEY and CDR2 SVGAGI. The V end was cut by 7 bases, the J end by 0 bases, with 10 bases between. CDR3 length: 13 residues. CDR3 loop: CASTSRSSYEQYF. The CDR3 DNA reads TGTGCCAGCACTTCCCGGTCCTCCTACGAGCAGTACTTC.

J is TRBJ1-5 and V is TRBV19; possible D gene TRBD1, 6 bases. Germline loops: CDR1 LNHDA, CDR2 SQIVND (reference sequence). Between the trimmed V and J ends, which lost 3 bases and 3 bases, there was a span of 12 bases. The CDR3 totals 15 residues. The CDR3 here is CASSIPQGLNQPQHF. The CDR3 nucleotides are TGTGCCAGTAGTATCCCACAGGGCCTCAATCAGCCCCAGCATTTT.

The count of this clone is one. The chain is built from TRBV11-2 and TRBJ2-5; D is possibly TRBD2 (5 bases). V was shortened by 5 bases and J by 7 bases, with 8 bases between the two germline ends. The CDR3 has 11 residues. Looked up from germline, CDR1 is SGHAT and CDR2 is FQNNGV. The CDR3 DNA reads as TGTGCCAGCAGCCCCGGAGGGACCCAGTACTTC. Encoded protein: CASSPGGTQYF.

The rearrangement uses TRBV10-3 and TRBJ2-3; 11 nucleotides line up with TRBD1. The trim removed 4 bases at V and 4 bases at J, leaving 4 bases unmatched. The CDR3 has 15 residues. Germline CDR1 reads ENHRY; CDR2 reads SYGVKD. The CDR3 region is CAISVDRGHPDTQYF. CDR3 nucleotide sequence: TGTGCCATCAGTGTGGACAGGGGGCACCCAGATACGCAGTATTTT.

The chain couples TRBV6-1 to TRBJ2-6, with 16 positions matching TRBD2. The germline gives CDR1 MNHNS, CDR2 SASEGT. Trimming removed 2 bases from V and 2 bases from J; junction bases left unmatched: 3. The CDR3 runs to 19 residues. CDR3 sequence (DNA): TGTGCCAGCAGTGAACCGGGACTAGCGGGAGGGCCTGGGGCCAACGTCCTGACTTTC. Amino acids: CASSEPGLAGGPGANVLTF.

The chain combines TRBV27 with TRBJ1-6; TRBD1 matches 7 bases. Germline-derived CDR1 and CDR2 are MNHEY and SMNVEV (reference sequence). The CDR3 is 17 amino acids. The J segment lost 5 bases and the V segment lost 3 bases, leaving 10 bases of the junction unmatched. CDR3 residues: CASSFLWQGVNNSPLHF. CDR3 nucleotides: TGTGCCAGCAGTTTTCTGTGGCAGGGGGTGAATAATTCACCCCTCCACTTT.

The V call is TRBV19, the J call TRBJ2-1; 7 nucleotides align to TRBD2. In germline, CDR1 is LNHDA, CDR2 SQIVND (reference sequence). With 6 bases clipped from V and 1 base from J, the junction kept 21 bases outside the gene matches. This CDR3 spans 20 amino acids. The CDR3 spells CASRRYLRAGEAESYNEQFF. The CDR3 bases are TGTGCCAGTAGGCGCTATTTGCGCGCGGGAGAAGCGGAGTCCTACAATGAGCAGTTCTTC.